A selection of T cell receptor beta chains follows, all from one sample in a study of T cell repertoires in cytomegalovirus infection. TCRdb re-derived calls from the reads in MiXCR, one entry per CDR3 protein. The sample includes about 330,000 distinct CDR3 sequences, about 32% seen only once; the top ten take 13%. No antigens are known for them. Material: cultured PBMCs, obtained from culture after CMV antigen stimulation. The receptors here all came from a human donor in good health (CMV status not recorded). Some clones in this sample may be carry-over from other donors' samples. Both conserved end residues are part of each CDR3.

j_gene: TRBJ1-5
v_gene: TRBV27
CDR3aa: CASSHLPDRGNQPQHF

j_gene: TRBJ2-1
v_gene: TRBV10-3
CDR3aa: CAISEAVEQFF

j_gene: TRBJ1-3
v_gene: TRBV7-2
CDR3aa: CASSLKSGGNTIYF

j_gene: TRBJ1-5
v_gene: TRBV28
CDR3aa: CASSLEQGGVSNQPQHF

j_gene: TRBJ2-5
v_gene: TRBV29-1
CDR3aa: CSTSTSVKRETQYF

j_gene: TRBJ2-3
v_gene: TRBV14
CDR3aa: CASSLIGRGPGTQYF

j_gene: TRBJ2-5
v_gene: TRBV28
CDR3aa: CASSSAGQLQETQYF

j_gene: TRBJ1-1
v_gene: TRBV10-3
CDR3aa: CAIRMTGNTEAFF

j_gene: TRBJ2-3
v_gene: TRBV12-5
CDR3aa: CASAAGTDTQYF

j_gene: TRBJ2-1
v_gene: TRBV20-1
CDR3aa: CSASRLAGGYEQFF

j_gene: TRBJ1-4
v_gene: TRBV29-1
CDR3aa: CSVEDRLGQGLEKLFF

j_gene: TRBJ2-2
v_gene: TRBV7-2
CDR3aa: CASSWRDPRAGELFF

j_gene: TRBJ2-1
v_gene: TRBV27
CDR3aa: CASSLNPWRDGYNEQFF

j_gene: TRBJ1-2
v_gene: TRBV10-3
CDR3aa: CAIGGRDGYGYTF

j_gene: TRBJ2-1
v_gene: TRBV6-6
CDR3aa: CASTGQLDNEQFF

j_gene: TRBJ2-1
v_gene: TRBV7-9
CDR3aa: CASSKTGGPRGEQFF

j_gene: TRBJ2-7
v_gene: TRBV11-2
CDR3aa: CASSWGAGAPYEQYF

j_gene: TRBJ1-3
v_gene: TRBV4-2
CDR3aa: CASSPGGQGSGNTIYF

j_gene: TRBJ2-1
v_gene: TRBV11-2
CDR3aa: CASSLEGNNEQFF

j_gene: TRBJ1-1
v_gene: TRBV6-2/TRBV6-3
CDR3aa: CASSWTGPAFF

j_gene: TRBJ2-7
v_gene: TRBV27
CDR3aa: CASRRQGGRYEQYF

j_gene: TRBJ2-3
v_gene: TRBV6-2/TRBV6-3
CDR3aa: CASRRGLAGVGGTDTQYF

j_gene: TRBJ2-7
v_gene: TRBV6-2/TRBV6-3
CDR3aa: CASKASGRYEQYF

j_gene: TRBJ2-1
v_gene: TRBV19
CDR3aa: CASSILSGLAGKNNEQFF

j_gene: TRBJ1-3
v_gene: TRBV5-4
CDR3aa: CASSPRSGNTIYF

j_gene: TRBJ1-1
v_gene: TRBV7-8
CDR3aa: CASSLQGGLDEAFF

j_gene: TRBJ1-1
v_gene: TRBV6-6
CDR3aa: CASTEGQGMNTEAFF